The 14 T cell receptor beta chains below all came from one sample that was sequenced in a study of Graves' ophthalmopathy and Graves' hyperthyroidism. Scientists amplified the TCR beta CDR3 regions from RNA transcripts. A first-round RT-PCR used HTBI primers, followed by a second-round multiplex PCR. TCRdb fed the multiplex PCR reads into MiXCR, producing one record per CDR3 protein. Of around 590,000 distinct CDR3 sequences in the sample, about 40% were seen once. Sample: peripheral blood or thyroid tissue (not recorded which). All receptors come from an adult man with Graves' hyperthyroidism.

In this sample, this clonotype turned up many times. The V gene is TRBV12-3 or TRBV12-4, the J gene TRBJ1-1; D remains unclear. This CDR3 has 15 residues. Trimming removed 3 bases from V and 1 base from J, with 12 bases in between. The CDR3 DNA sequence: TGTGCCAGCAGTTTGTACCGGACTCCGAACACTGAAGCTTTCTTT. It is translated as CASSLYRTPNTEAFF.

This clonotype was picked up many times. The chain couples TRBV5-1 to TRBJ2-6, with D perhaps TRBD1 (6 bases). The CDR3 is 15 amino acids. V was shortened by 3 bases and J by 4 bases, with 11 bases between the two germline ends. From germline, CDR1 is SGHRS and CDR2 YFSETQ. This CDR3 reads CASSSQGGGANVLTF. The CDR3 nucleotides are TGCGCCAGCAGCTCACAGGGCGGGGGGGCCAACGTCCTGACTTTC.

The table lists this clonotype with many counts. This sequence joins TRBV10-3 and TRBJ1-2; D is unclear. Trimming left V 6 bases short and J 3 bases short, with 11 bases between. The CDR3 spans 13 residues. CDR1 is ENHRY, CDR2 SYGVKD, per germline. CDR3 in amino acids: CAIRGNEDYGYTF. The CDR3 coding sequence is TGTGCCATCAGAGGCAACGAGGACTATGGCTACACCTTC.

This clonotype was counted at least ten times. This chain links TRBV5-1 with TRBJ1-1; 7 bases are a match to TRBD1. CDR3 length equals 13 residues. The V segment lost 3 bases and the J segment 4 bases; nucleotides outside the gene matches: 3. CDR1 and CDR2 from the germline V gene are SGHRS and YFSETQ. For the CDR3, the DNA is TGCGCCAGCAGCTGGGGACAGTCCACTGAAGCTTTCTTT. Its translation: CASSWGQSTEAFF.

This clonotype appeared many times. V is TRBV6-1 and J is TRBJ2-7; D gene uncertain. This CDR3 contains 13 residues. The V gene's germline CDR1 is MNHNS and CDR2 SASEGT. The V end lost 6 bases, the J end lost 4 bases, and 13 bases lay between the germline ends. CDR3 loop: CASRPQPRYEQYF. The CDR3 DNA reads TGTGCCAGCAGGCCCCAGCCTAGATACGAGCAGTACTTC.

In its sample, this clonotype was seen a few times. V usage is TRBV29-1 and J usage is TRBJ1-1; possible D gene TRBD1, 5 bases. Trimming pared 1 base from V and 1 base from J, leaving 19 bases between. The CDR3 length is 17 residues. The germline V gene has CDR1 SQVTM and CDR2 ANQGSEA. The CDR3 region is CSVEGVRRGQANTEAFF. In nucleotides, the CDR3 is TGCAGCGTTGAAGGTGTCCGACGCGGACAAGCGAACACTGAAGCTTTCTTT.

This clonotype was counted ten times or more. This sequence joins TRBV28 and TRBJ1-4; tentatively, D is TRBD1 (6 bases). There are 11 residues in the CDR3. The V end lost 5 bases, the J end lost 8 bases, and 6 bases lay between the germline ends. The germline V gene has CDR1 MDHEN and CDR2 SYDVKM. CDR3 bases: TGTGCCAGCAGTGACAGGGAAAAACTGTTTTTT. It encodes CASSDREKLFF.

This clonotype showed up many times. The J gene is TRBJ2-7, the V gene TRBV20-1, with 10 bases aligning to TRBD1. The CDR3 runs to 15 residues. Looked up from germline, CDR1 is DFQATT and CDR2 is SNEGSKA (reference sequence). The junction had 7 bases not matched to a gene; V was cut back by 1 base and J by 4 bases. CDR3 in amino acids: CSARVPGQGRYEQYF. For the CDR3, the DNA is TGCAGTGCTAGAGTTCCGGGACAGGGGAGATACGAGCAGTACTTC.

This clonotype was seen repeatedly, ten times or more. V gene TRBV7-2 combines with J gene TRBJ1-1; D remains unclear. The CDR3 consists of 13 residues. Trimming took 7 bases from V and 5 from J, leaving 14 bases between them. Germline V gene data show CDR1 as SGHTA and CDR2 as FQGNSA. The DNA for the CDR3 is TGTGCCAGCAACGGGTACACGGGGACTGAAGCTTTCTTT. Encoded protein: CASNGYTGTEAFF.

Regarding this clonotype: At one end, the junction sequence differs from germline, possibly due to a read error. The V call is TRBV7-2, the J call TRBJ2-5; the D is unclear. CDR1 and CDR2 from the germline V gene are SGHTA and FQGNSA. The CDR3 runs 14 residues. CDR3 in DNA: TGTGCCAGCAGCTCCGCTAGGTACCAAGAGACCCAGAACTTC. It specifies CASSSARYQETQNF.

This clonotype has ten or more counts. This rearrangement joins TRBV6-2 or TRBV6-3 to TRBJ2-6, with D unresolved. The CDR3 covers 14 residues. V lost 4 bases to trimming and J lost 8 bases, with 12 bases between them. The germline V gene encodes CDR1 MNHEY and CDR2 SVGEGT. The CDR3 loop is CASSWHSEPNVLTF. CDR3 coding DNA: TGTGCCAGCAGTTGGCACAGTGAACCCAACGTCCTGACTTTC.

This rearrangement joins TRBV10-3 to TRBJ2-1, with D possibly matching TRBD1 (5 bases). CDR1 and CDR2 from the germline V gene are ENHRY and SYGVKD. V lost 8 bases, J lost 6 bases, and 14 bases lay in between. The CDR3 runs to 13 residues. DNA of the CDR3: TGTGCCATCCGGCTAGGGGAAAGCAATGAGCAGTTCTTC. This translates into CAIRLGESNEQFF.

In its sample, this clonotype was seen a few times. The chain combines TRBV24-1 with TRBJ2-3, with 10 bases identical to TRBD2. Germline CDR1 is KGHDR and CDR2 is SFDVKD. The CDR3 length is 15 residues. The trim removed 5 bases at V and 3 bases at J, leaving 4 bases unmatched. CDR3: CATSVSSGRTDTQYF. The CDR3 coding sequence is TGTGCCACCAGTGTATCTAGCGGGAGAACAGATACGCAGTATTTT.

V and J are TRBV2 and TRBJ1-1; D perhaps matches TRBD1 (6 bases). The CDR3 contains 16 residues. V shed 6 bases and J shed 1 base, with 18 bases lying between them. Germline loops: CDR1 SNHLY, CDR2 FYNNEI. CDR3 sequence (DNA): TGTGCCAGCAGCCAGGGTCACAGGGTGGGGAACACTGAAGCTTTCTTT. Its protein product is CASSQGHRVGNTEAFF.